The next 21 T cell receptor beta chains were all read from a single sample in a study of T cell responses to AZD1222 COVID-19 vaccine. TCRdb's copy holds only in-frame clones and misses some; the assay was immunoSEQ multiplex PCR. Counted here are tens of thousands of clones, around 90% occurring once; the ten biggest clones make up 4% to 6%. The sequenced sample was peripheral blood, obtained on day 0 of MenACWY control vaccination. All receptors come from an adult in good health.

CDR3 residues: CASSLGGGTEAFF. As DNA, the CDR3 is TGTGCCAGCAGCTTGGGGGGTGGCACTGAAGCTTTCTTT. The chain links TRBV2 to TRBJ1-1; D possibly corresponds to TRBD1 (5 bases). Germline CDR1 and CDR2: SNHLY and FYNNEI. The CDR3 is made up of 13 amino acids. The germline V and J ends were trimmed by 6 bases and 4 bases, with 12 bases remaining between them.

This rearrangement joins TRBV5-1 to TRBJ1-2; no firm D call. Trimming stripped 5 bases from V and 1 base from J, with 6 bases between. The germline V gene has CDR1 SGHRS and CDR2 YFSETQ. The length of the CDR3 is 12 residues. The DNA for the CDR3 is TGCGCCAGCAGGGGCGGTAACTATGGCTACACCTTC. Translating it yields CASRGGNYGYTF.

V usage is TRBV11-2 and J usage is TRBJ2-3; the match to TRBD2 covers 11 bases. This CDR3 is built from 17 residues. Germline CDR1 reads SGHAT; CDR2 reads FQNNGV. The V gene end was trimmed by 3 bases and the J gene end by 0 bases; junction bases not matched to a gene: 5. In nucleotides, the CDR3 is TGTGCCAGCAGCTTCGGGACTAGCGGTGCTAGCACAGATACGCAGTATTTT. This translates into CASSFGTSGASTDTQYF.

This chain links TRBV5-1 with TRBJ1-4; D is unresolved. V was pared by 0 bases and J by 6 bases, with 18 bases between. Germline values: CDR1 SGHRS, CDR2 YFSETQ. CDR3 length: 17 amino acids. The CDR3 reads CASSLAPGINRHEKLFF. CDR3 DNA: TGCGCCAGCAGCTTGGCACCGGGCATAAATCGTCATGAAAAACTGTTTTTT.

This chain uses TRBV3-1 (or the pseudogene TRBV3-2) with TRBJ1-2; no clear D. With 2 bases removed from V and 5 bases from J, the gap between germline ends came to 12 bases. The CDR3 has 14 residues. The V gene's germline CDR1 is LGHDT and CDR2 YNNKEL (reference sequence). In nucleotides, the CDR3 is TGTGCCAGCAGCCAACATACGGATCAATATGGCTACACCTTC. Protein product: CASSQHTDQYGYTF.

V and J are TRBV7-8 and TRBJ1-1; D uncertain. V gave up 5 bases and J gave up 0 bases, with 16 bases separating them. CDR1 and CDR2 from the germline V gene are SGHVS and FQNEAQ. The CDR3 has 16 amino acids. The CDR3 sequence: CASSLRAGFMNTEAFF. The CDR3, as DNA: TGTGCCAGCAGCCTCCGGGCCGGATTCATGAACACTGAAGCTTTCTTT.

The rearrangement uses TRBV18 and TRBJ1-1; D may be TRBD1 (6 bases). The CDR3 runs 13 residues. CDR1 is KGHSH, CDR2 LQKENI, per germline. The germline V and J ends were trimmed by 2 bases and 8 bases, with 12 bases remaining between them. The chain's CDR3 is CASSPRGVPEAFF. The DNA of the CDR3 is TGTGCCAGCTCACCAAGGGGGGTACCCGAAGCTTTCTTT.

CDR3 residues: CASSLEGIGLYEQYF. The CDR3 DNA sequence: TGTGCCAGCAGCTTAGAGGGAATAGGACTTTACGAGCAGTACTTC. The V gene is TRBV7-2, the J gene TRBJ2-7; possible D gene TRBD2, 5 bases. Germline V gene data show CDR1 as SGHTA and CDR2 as FQGNSA. V was cut by 1 base and J by 4 bases, with 14 bases left in between. The CDR3 length is 15 residues. The whole variable domain, remainder taken from reference TRBV7-2 and TRBJ2-7, is GAGVSQSPSNKVTEKGKDVELRCDPISGHTALYWYRQSLGQGLEFLIYFQGNSAPDKSGLPSDRFSAERTGGSVSTLTIQRTQQEDSAVYLCASSLEGIGLYEQYFGPGTRLTVT.

Here the CDR3 reads CASRAGTVNTGELFF. The CDR3 region has the DNA TGTGCCAGCAGGGCCGGGACAGTGAACACCGGGGAGCTGTTTTTT. V usage is TRBV6-5 and J usage is TRBJ2-2; 7 bases map to TRBD1. Germline V lookup: CDR1 MNHEY, CDR2 SVGAGI. Germline trimming cut 6 bases from V and 1 base from J; bases unmatched to any gene: 5. This CDR3 spans 15 amino acids.

The table lists this clone with a count of one. The rearrangement joins TRBV5-4 to TRBJ1-3, with 9 bases lining up with TRBD1. Germline CDR1 is SGHNT and CDR2 is YYREEE (reference sequence). The CDR3 loop spans 15 amino acids. J was trimmed by 3 bases and V by 3 bases; bases with no gene match: 4. The CDR3 DNA reads as TGTGCCAGCAGCTCAAACAGGGGGCTTGGAAACACCATATATTTT. Protein product: CASSSNRGLGNTIYF.

The chain recombines TRBV15 with TRBJ2-5, with a possible D match to TRBD2 (6 bases). The CDR3 is 15 residues long. V was trimmed by 3 bases and J by 0 bases, leaving 11 bases between them. Germline CDR1 reads LNHNV; CDR2 reads YYDKDF (reference sequence). The CDR3 spells CATSRRGTNQETQYF. CDR3 bases: TGTGCCACCAGCAGGCGCGGGACGAACCAAGAGACCCAGTACTTC. The whole variable domain, remainder taken from reference TRBV15 and TRBJ2-5, is DAMVIQNPRYQVTQFGKPVTLSCSQTLNHNVMYWYQQKSSQAPKLLFHYYDKDFNNEADTPDNFQSRRPNTSFCFLDIRSPGLGDTAMYLCATSRRGTNQETQYFGPGTRLLVL.

This chain joins TRBV15 and TRBJ1-5; TRBD1 might be the D (6 bases). The CDR3 sequence is 15 residues long. V shed 2 bases and J shed 1 base, with 9 bases lying between them. Germline CDR1 LNHNV, CDR2 YYDKDF (reference sequence). The CDR3 sequence: CATSRYGQSNQPQHF. Written as DNA, the CDR3 is TGTGCCACCAGCAGATACGGACAGAGCAATCAGCCCCAGCATTTT.

The chain is built from TRBV15 and TRBJ2-5, with D hard to call. The ends were cut back, 1 base at V and 2 bases at J, with 5 bases in the middle. The CDR3 extends over 13 amino acids. Germline values: CDR1 LNHNV, CDR2 YYDKDF (reference sequence). This chain's CDR3 is CATSRGQQETQYF. The CDR3 DNA reads TGTGCCACCAGCAGAGGCCAGCAAGAGACCCAGTACTTC.

This chain links TRBV21-1 with TRBJ1-1. TRBV21-1 is a known pseudogene. The CDR3 extends over 14 amino acids. Here the CDR3 DNA reads TGTGCCAGCAGCAAAGGGCGAGGTAACACTGAAGCTTTCTTT. It encodes CASSKGRGNTEAFF.

The rearrangement uses TRBV19 and TRBJ2-7; no firm D call. The CDR3 spans 15 residues. The V gene lost 2 bases and the J gene lost 1 base, with 12 bases spanning the gap. Germline V CDR1 and CDR2: LNHDA, SQIVND (reference sequence). The CDR3 reads CASSILVAESYEQYF. CDR3 bases: TGTGCCAGTAGTATATTGGTGGCAGAGTCCTACGAGCAGTACTTC.

The V gene is TRBV7-9, the J gene TRBJ2-3; D unresolved. Trimming pared 5 bases from V and 4 bases from J, leaving 10 bases between. The germline V gene has CDR1 SEHNR and CDR2 FQNEAQ (reference sequence). This CDR3 contains 13 residues. The CDR3: CASSQDGADTQYF. The CDR3 DNA follows: TGTGCCAGCAGCCAGGACGGAGCAGATACGCAGTATTTT.

This clone turned up a few times. V is TRBV5-1 and J is TRBJ1-1; D unclear. Germline values: CDR1 SGHRS, CDR2 YFSETQ. V lost 0 bases and J 0 bases, leaving 3 bases between the germline ends. This CDR3 comprises 13 residues. CDR3 sequence reads: CASSLDVNTEAFF. The CDR3 bases are TGCGCCAGCAGCTTGGACGTGAACACTGAAGCTTTCTTT.

A single count supports this clone. The chain combines TRBV7-9 with TRBJ1-5; TRBD1 matches at 7 bases. Losses at the gene ends were 5 bases for V and 3 bases for J; bases not matched to a gene: 4. Germline lookup yields CDR1 SEHNR and CDR2 FQNEAQ (reference sequence). This CDR3 region has 14 residues. CDR3 bases: TGTGCCAGCAGCGTCGACAGGGACAATCAGCCCCAGCATTTT. Protein product: CASSVDRDNQPQHF. The whole variable domain, remainder taken from reference TRBV7-9 and TRBJ1-5, is DTGVSQNPRHKITKRGQNVTFRCDPISEHNRLYWYRQTLGQGPEFLTYFQNEAQLEKSRLLSDRFSAERPKGSFSTLEIQRTEQGDSAMYLCASSVDRDNQPQHFGDGTRLSIL.

With regard to this clone: Distinct nucleotide sequences in the sample also encode this CDR3. V gene TRBV19 combines with J gene TRBJ2-5; TRBD1 might be the D (6 bases). This CDR3 has 14 residues. The ends were cut back, 3 bases at V and 2 bases at J, with 10 bases in the middle. CDR1 is LNHDA, CDR2 SQIVND, per germline (reference sequence). CDR3 in DNA: TGTGCCAGTAGTATTTCAGGGGTACAAGAGACCCAGTACTTC. Residues: CASSISGVQETQYF. Using reference TRBV19 and TRBJ2-5 for the parts outside the CDR3, the full variable domain is DGGITQSPKYLFRKEGQNVTLSCEQNLNHDAMYWYRQDPGQGLRLIYYSQIVNDFQKGDIAEGYSVSREKKESFPLTVTSAQKNPTAFYLCASSISGVQETQYFGPGTRLLVL.

This rearrangement joins TRBV9 to TRBJ1-3; D is unclear. In germline, CDR1 is SGDLS, CDR2 YYNGEE. The CDR3 runs 16 residues. Trimming removed 4 bases at V and 0 bases at J, with 14 bases between. CDR3 nucleotide sequence: TGTGCCAGCAGCTCGAGATCTGCCTCCTCTGGAAACACCATATATTTT. This encodes CASSSRSASSGNTIYF.

The genes are TRBV7-8 and TRBJ1-2; D not resolved. Germline assignment: CDR1 SGHVS and CDR2 FQNEAQ. Trimming pared 5 bases from V and 5 bases from J, leaving 18 bases between. The CDR3 totals 15 residues. Written as DNA, the CDR3 is TGTGCCAGCAGCCCCGGAGGGAGAACAAGATATGGCTACACCTTC. Protein product: CASSPGGRTRYGYTF.